This TCR beta chain stems from a study of blood T cells in healthy people across ages. Trimming took off 5 bases at V and 4 bases at J, with 14 bases between the two ends. Looked up from germline, CDR1 is DFQATT and CDR2 is SNEGSKA (reference sequence). The CDR3 loop spans 13 amino acids. Alongside a J-beta primer mix, a sample-barcoded 5' primer served in a second PCR lasting about 7 to 12 cycles. TCRdb fed the 5' RACE reads into MiXCR, producing one record per CDR3 protein. This table holds approximately 2,000,000 distinct CDR3 sequences, approximately 40% found once. This sequence joins TRBV20-1 and TRBJ1-1; D unclear. Material: blood. This clonotype was obtained from a human donor in good health. In nucleotides, the CDR3 is TGCAGTGCTGTCACTTATCGAAGCACTGAAGCTTTCTTT. Translated: CSAVTYRSTEAFF.